The T cell receptor beta chain under discussion was sequenced for a study of a mutant IDH1 vaccine in newly diagnosed glioma. Background on the study: Before enrollment, the patients had been treated with radiotherapy alone, temozolomide alone, or both together. Most of them had received both.

Regarding time point: week 35, safety follow-up. The content of each vaccine dose was 300 ug of mutant IDH1 20-mer peptide, and topical imiquimod accompanied it. Concerning this clone itself: Its antigen is not identified.

This table comes from immunoSEQ multiplex PCR, and its TCRdb copy is limited to in-frame clones, with some not included. The table has about 74,000 clones, around 84% seen once. CDR3 size: 16 residues. Deletions cut 6 bases from V and 5 bases from J, with 22 bases between. Germline V gives CDR1 ENHRY, CDR2 SYGVKD. The source of this sequence is a young man with glioma. The V and J genes are TRBV10-3 and TRBJ1-1; a possible D gene is TRBD1 (6 bases). The sample was PBMCs, taken from a glioma patient whose treatment included an IDH1 peptide vaccine. CDR3 in DNA: TGTGCCATCAGCCCGGGAGTCAGGGGAATAAAGACTGAAGCTTTCTTT. The encoded protein is CAISPGVRGIKTEAFF.